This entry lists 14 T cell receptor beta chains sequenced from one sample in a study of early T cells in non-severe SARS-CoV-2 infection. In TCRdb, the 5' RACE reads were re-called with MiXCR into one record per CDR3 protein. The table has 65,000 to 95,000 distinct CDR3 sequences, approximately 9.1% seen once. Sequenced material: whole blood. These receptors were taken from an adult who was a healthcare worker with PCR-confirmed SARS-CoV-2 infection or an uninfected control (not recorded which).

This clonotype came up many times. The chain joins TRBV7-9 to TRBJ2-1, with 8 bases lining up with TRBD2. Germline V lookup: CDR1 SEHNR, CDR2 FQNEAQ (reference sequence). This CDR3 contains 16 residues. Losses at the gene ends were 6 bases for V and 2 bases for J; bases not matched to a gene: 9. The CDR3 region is CASRPPPGLAYNEQFF. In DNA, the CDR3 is TGTGCCAGCAGACCACCACCGGGACTAGCCTACAATGAGCAGTTCTTC.

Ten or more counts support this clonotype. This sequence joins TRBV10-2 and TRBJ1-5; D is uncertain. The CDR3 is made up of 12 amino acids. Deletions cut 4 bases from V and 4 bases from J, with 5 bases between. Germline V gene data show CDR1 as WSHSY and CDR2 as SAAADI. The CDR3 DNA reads TGCGCCAGCAGTGGGGGTAATCAGCCCCAGCATTTT. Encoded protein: CASSGGNQPQHF.

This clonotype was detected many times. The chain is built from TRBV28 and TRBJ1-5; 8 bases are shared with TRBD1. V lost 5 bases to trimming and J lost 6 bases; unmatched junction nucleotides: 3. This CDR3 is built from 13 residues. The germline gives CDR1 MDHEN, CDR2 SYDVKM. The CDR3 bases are TGTGCCAGCAGTGGACAGGGTCTTCAGCCCCAGCATTTT. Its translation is CASSGQGLQPQHF.

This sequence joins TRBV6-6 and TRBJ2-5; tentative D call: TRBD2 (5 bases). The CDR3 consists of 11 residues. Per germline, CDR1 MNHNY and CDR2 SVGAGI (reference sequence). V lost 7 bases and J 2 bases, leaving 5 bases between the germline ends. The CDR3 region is CASTGQETQYF. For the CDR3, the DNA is TGTGCCAGCACGGGGCAAGAGACCCAGTACTTC.

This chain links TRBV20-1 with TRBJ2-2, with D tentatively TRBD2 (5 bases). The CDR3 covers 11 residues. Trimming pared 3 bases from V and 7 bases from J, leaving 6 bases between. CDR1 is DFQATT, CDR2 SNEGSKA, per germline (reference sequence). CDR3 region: CSASGDGELFF. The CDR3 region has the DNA TGCAGTGCTAGCGGGGACGGGGAGCTGTTTTTT.

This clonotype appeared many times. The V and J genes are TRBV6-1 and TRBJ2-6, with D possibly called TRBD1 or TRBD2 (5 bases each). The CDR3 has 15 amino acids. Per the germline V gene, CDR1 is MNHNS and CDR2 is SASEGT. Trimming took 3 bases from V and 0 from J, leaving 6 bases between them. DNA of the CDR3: TGTGCCAGCAGTGAGGGGGACTCTGGGGCCAACGTCCTGACTTTC. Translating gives CASSEGDSGANVLTF.

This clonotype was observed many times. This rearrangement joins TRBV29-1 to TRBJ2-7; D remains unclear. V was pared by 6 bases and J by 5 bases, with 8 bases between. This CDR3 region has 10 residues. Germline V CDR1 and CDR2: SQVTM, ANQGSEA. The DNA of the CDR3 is TGCAGCGTCAAGGGCCACGAGCAGTACTTC. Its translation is CSVKGHEQYF.

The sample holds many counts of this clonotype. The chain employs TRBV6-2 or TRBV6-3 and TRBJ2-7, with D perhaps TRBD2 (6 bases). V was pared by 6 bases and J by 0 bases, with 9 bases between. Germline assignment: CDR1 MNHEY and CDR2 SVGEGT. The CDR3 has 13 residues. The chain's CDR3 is CASSPDYSYEQYF. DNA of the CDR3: TGTGCCAGCAGCCCGGACTACTCCTACGAGCAGTACTTC.

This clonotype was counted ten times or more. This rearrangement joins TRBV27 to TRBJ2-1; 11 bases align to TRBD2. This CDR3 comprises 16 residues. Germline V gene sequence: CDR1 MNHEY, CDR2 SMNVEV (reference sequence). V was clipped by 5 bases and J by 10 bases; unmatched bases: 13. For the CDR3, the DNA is TGTGCCAGCAGTCCCCCCGGACTAGCGGGCCATCGCGAGCAGTTCTTC. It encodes CASSPPGLAGHREQFF.

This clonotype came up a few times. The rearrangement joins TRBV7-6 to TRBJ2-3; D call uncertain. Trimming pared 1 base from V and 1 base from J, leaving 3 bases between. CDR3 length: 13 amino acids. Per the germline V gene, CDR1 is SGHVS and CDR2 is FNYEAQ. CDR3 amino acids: CASSLERTDTQYF. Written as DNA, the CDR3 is TGTGCCAGCAGCTTAGAACGCACAGATACGCAGTATTTT.

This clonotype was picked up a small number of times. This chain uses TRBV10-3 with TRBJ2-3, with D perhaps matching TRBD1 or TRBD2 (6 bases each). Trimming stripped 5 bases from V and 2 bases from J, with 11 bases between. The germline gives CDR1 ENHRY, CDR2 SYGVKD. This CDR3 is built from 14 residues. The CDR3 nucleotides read TGTGCCATCAGTCGGGGGCGGGTCACAGATACGCAGTATTTT. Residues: CAISRGRVTDTQYF.

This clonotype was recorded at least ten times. CDR3 bases: TGTGCCAGCAGTTCCCGTCCCCCCAGCGAGGATGAGCAGTTCTTC. This gives the protein CASSSRPPSEDEQFF. J is TRBJ2-1 and V is TRBV27; D not certain. The CDR3 spans 15 residues. CDR1 and CDR2 from the germline V gene are MNHEY and SMNVEV (reference sequence). With 4 bases removed from V and 8 bases from J, the gap between germline ends came to 18 bases.

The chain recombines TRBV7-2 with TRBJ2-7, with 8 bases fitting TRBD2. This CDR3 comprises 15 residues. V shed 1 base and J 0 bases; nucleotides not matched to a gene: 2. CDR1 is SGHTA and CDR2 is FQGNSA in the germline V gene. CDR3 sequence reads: CASSLGLAISYEQYF. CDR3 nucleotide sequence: TGTGCCAGCAGCTTAGGACTAGCGATCTCCTACGAGCAGTACTTC.

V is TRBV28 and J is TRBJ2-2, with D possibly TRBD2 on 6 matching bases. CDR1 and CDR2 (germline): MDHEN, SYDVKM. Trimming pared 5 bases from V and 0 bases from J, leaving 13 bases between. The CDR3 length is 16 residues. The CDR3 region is CASSVPGTSNTGELFF. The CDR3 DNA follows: TGTGCCAGCAGTGTCCCCGGGACTTCGAACACCGGGGAGCTGTTTTTT.